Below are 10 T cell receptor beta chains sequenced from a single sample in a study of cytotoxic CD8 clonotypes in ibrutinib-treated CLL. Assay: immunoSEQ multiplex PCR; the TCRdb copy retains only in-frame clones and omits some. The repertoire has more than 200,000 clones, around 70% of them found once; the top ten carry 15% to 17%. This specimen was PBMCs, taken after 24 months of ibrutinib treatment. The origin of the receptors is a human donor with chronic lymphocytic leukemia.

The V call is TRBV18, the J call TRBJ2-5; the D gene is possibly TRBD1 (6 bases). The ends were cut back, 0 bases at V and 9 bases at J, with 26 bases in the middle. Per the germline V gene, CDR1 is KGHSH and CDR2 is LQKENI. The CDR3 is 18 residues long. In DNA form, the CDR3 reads TGTGCCAGCTCACCACCCAACTCACGGGACACCCGCTTCGGGGCCCAGTACTTC. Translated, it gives CASSPPNSRDTRFGAQYF.

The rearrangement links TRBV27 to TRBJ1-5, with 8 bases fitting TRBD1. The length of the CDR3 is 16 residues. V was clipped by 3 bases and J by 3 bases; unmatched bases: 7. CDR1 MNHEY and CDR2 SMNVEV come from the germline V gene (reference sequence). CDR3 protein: CASSFSGTGLNQPQHF. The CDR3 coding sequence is TGTGCCAGCAGTTTTTCCGGGACAGGCCTCAATCAGCCCCAGCATTTT.

In DNA form, the CDR3 reads TGTGCCAGCAGCTTTAGGGGGTTGGGCTATGGCTACACCTTC. This encodes CASSFRGLGYGYTF. The V call is TRBV28, the J call TRBJ1-2, with D maybe TRBD1 (6 bases). CDR1 MDHEN and CDR2 SYDVKM come from the germline V gene. Trimming left V 6 bases short and J 4 bases short, with 15 bases between. The length of the CDR3 is 14 residues.

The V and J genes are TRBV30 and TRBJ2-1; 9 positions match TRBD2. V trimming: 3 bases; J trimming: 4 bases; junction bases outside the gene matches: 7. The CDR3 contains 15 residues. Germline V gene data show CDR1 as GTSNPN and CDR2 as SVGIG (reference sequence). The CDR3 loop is CAWSPGTSIYNEQFF. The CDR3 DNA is TGTGCCTGGAGCCCCGGGACTAGCATTTACAATGAGCAGTTCTTC.

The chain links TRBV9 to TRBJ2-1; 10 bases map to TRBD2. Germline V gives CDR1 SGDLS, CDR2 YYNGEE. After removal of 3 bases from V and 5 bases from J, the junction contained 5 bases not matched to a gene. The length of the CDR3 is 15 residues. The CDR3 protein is CASSDRTSGNNEQFF. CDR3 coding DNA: TGTGCCAGCAGCGACCGGACTAGCGGTAACAATGAGCAGTTCTTC. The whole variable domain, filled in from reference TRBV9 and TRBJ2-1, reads DSGVTQTPKHLITATGQRVTLRCSPRSGDLSVYWYQQSLDQGLQFLIQYYNGEERAKGNILERFSAQQFPDLHSELNLSSLELGDSALYFCASSDRTSGNNEQFFGPGTRLTVL.

The CDR3 region is CASSVAAGDEQYF. CDR3 nucleotide sequence: TGTGCCAGCAGCGTAGCTGCAGGCGACGAGCAGTACTTC. The chain couples TRBV9 to TRBJ2-7; unclear D gene. V was shortened by 0 bases and J by 5 bases, with 9 bases between the two germline ends. The germline V gene encodes CDR1 SGDLS and CDR2 YYNGEE. The CDR3 consists of 13 residues.

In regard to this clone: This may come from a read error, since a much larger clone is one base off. The CDR3 reads CASSSYSNQPQHF. CDR3 nucleotides: TGTGCCAGCAGTTCATATAGCAATCAGCCCCAGCATTTT. This sequence joins TRBV6-6 and TRBJ1-5; D ambiguous. This CDR3 comprises 13 residues. CDR1 is MNHNY, CDR2 SVGAGI, per germline (reference sequence). Trimming took off 4 bases at V and 0 bases at J, with 4 bases between the two ends.

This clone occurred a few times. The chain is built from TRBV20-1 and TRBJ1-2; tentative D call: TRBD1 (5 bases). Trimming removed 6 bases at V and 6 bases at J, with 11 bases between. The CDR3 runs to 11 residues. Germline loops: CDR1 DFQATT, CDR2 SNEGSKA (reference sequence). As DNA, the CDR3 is TGCAGTGCACTAGGGGCGGATGGCTACACCTTC. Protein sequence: CSALGADGYTF.

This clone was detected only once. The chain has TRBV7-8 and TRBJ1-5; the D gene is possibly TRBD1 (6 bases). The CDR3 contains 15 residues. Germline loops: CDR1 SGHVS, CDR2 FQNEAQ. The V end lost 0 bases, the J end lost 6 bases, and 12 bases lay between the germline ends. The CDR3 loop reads CASSLAGALGQPQHF. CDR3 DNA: TGTGCCAGCAGCTTAGCGGGGGCGCTCGGTCAGCCCCAGCATTTT.

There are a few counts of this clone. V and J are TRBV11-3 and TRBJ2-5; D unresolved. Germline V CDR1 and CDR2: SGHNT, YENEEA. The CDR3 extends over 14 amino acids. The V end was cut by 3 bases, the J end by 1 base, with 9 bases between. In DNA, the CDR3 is TGTGCCAGCAGCTTGAGCCCGTCCCAAGAGACCCAGTACTTC. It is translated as CASSLSPSQETQYF.